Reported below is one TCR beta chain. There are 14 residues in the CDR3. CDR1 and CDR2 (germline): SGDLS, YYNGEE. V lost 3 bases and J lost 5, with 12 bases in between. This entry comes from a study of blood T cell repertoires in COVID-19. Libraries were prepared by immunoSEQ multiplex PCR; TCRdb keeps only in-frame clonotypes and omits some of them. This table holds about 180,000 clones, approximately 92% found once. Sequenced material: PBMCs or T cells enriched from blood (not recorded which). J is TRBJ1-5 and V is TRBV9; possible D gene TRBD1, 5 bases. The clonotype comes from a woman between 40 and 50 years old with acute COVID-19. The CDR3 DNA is TGTGCCAGCAGCGGTGGGCGGGACGATCAGCCCCAGCATTTT. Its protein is CASSGGRDDQPQHF. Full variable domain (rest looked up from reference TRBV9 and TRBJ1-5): DSGVTQTPKHLITATGQRVTLRCSPRSGDLSVYWYQQSLDQGLQFLIQYYNGEERAKGNILERFSAQQFPDLHSELNLSSLELGDSALYFCASSGGRDDQPQHFGDGTRLSIL.